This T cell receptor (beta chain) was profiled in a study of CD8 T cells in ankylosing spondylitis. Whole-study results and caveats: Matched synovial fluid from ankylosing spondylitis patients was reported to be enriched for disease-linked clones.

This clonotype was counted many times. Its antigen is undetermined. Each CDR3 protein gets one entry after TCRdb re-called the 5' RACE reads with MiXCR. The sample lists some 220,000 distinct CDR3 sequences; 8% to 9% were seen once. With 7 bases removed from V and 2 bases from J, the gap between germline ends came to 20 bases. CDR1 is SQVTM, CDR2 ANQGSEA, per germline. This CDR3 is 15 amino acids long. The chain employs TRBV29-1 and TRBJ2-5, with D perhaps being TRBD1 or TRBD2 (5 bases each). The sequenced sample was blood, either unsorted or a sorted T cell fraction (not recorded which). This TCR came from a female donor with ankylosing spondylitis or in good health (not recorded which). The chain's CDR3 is CSASPGPDIQETQYF. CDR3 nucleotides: TGCAGCGCCTCCCCGGGGCCAGATATTCAAGAGACCCAGTACTTC. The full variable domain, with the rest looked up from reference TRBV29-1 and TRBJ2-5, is SAVISQKPSRDICQRGTSLTIQCQVDSQVTMMFWYRQQPGQSLTLIATANQGSEATYESGFVIDKFPISRPNLTFSTLTVSNMSPEDSSIYLCSASPGPDIQETQYFGPGTRLLVL.